These 4 T cell receptor beta chains share one sample of origin, sequenced in a study of blood T cell repertoires in COVID-19. TCRdb's table, derived via immunoSEQ multiplex PCR, lists solely in-frame clones and lacks some. The sample includes some 48,000 clones, roughly 90% of them seen just once. Input material: peripheral blood. These receptors originate from a man aged 70-80 years with active COVID-19.

Points on this clone: Mismatch with germline at one junction end may stem from a read error. J is TRBJ2-5 and V is TRBV7-7, with D possibly matching TRBD1 (5 bases). In germline, CDR1 is SSHAT, CDR2 FNYEAQ (reference sequence). The CDR3 covers 13 residues. As DNA, the CDR3 is TGTGCTAGCAGCCAGGGCGGCGCGGAGACCCAGTACTTC. This encodes CASSQGGAETQYF.

V usage is TRBV7-2 and J usage is TRBJ2-3; D not certain. V lost 1 base to trimming and J lost 5 bases, with 7 bases between them. This CDR3 has 13 residues. Germline V gives CDR1 SGHTA, CDR2 FQGNSA. The CDR3 region has the DNA TGTGCCAGCAGCTTAGTGGCCCAAGATACGCAGTATTTT. Its translation is CASSLVAQDTQYF. The entire variable domain, with the rest obtained from reference TRBV7-2 and TRBJ2-3, is as follows: GAGVSQSPSNKVTEKGKDVELRCDPISGHTALYWYRQSLGQGLEFLIYFQGNSAPDKSGLPSDRFSAERTGGSVSTLTIQRTQQEDSAVYLCASSLVAQDTQYFGPGTRLTVL.

The CDR3 here is CASSYPRTGGFTDTQYF. CDR3 nucleotides: TGTGCCAGCAGTTATCCTCGAACGGGGGGGTTCACAGATACGCAGTATTTT. J is TRBJ2-3 and V is TRBV28; TRBD2 aligns across 8 bases. V dropped 4 bases and J dropped 2; count of bases not matched to a gene: 11. Germline CDR1 reads MDHEN; CDR2 reads SYDVKM. This CDR3 region has 17 residues.

The chain carries TRBV19 and TRBJ2-1, with 7 bases aligning to TRBD2. CDR3 length: 15 amino acids. Germline V gene data show CDR1 as LNHDA and CDR2 as SQIVND (reference sequence). Germline trimming cut 0 bases from V and 15 bases from J; bases unmatched to any gene: 14. The CDR3 nucleotides are TGTGCCAGTAGTATAGATCACACCCACGGGGGGAAACGGTTCTTC. It translates to CASSIDHTHGGKRFF.